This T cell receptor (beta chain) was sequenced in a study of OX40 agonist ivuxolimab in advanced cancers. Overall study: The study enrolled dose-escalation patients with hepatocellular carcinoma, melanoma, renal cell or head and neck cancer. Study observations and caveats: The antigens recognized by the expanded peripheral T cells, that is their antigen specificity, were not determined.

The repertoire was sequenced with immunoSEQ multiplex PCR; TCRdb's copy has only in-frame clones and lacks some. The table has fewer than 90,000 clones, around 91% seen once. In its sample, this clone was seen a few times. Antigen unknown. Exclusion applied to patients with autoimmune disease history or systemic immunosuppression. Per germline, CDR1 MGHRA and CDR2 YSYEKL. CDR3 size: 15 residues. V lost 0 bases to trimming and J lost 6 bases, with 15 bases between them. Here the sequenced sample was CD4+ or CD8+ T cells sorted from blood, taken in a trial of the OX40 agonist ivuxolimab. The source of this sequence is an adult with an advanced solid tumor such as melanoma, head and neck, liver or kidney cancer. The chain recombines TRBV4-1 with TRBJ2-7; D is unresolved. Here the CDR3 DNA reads TGCGCCAGCAGCCAAGATAGGGCCGGGCCGGGCGAGCAGTACTTC. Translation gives CASSQDRAGPGEQYF.